Listed here is a single TCR beta chain. This specimen belongs to a study of blood T cell repertoires in COVID-19. Overall study context: The study drew acute and convalescent COVID-19 samples from the United States, Italy and Spain. In each case, the material was cDNA or gDNA derived from T cells, B-cell-depleted T cells, or PBMCs.

V shed 2 bases, J shed 4 bases, and the junction held 5 bases outside the gene matches. Germline V lookup: CDR1 SGHNT, CDR2 YENEEA. CDR3 length equals 15 residues. Original handling: Amplification with reference gene primers provided the estimates of nucleated cell counts. Using immunoSEQ multiplex PCR, the repertoire was profiled, and TCRdb retains in-frame clones only, with some absent. D and trimming come from the DNA, and the V and J calls and clone size come from that table. The table lists about 70,000 clones, about 85% of them singletons. The J gene is TRBJ1-2, the V gene TRBV11-3; 9 bases are a match to TRBD1. Sample: peripheral blood. This TCR came from a man between 65 and 79 years old with active COVID-19. CDR3 amino acids: CASSLRDRAGYGYTF. The CDR3 nucleotides are TGTGCCAGCAGCTTACGGGACAGGGCGGGCTATGGCTACACCTTC.